The TCR beta chain described here comes from a study of blood T cell repertoires in COVID-19. Overall study context: Sample material is recorded as cDNA or gDNA derived from T cells, B-cell-depleted T cells, or PBMCs.

The CDR3 covers 18 residues. Trimming cost V 3 bases and J 0 bases; bases outside gene matches: 14. Germline CDR1 is LNHDA and CDR2 is SQIVND (reference sequence). The repertoire was sequenced with immunoSEQ multiplex PCR; TCRdb's copy has only in-frame clones and lacks some. The table lists some 90,000 clones, about 80% of them singletons. The receptor was derived from a human donor in a cohort sampled during active COVID-19. The sample comprised peripheral blood. The chain is built from TRBV19 and TRBJ2-7, with 7 bases fitting TRBD2. CDR3 nucleotides: TGTGCCAGTAGTATCGGAGACAGACCCTGGGAGGGCTCCTACGAGCAGTACTTC. Translated, it gives CASSIGDRPWEGSYEQYF.